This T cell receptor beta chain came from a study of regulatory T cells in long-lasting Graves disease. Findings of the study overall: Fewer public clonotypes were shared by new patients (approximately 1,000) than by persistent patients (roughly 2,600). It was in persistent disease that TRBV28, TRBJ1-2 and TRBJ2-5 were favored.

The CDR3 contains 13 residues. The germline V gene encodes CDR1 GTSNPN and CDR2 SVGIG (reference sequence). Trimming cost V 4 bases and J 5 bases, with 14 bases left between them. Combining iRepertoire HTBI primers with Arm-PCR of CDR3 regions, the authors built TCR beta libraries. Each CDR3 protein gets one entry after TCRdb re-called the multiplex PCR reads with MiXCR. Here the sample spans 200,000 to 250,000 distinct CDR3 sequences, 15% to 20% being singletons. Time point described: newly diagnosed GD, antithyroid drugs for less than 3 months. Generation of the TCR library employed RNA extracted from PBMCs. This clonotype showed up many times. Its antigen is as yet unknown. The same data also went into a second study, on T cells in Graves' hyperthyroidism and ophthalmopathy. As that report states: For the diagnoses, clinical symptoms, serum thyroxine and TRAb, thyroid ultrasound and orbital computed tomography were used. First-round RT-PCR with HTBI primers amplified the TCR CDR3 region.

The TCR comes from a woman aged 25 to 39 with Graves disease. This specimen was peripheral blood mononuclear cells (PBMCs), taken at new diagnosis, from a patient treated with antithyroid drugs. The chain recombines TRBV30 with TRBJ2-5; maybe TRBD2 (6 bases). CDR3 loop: CAWKEGIGETQYF. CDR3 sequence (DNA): TGTGCCTGGAAGGAGGGGATCGGGGAGACCCAGTACTTC.